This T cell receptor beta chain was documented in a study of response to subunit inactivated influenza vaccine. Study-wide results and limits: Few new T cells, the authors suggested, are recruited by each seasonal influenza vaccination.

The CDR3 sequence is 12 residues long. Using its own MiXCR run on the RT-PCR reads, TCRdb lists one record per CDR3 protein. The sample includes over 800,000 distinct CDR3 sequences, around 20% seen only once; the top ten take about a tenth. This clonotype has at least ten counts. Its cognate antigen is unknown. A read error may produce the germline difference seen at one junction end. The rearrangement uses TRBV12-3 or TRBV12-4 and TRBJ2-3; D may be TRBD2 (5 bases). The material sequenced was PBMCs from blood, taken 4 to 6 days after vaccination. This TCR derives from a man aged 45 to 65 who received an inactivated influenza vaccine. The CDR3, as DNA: TGTGCCAGCAGTCTAGCTCGAGATACGCAGTATTTT. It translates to CASSLARDTQYF.